This is a list of T cell receptor beta chains from one sample in a study of lymphopenia after photon versus proton radiotherapy. Sequencing used immunoSEQ multiplex PCR; TCRdb keeps in-frame clones, though not all of them. Seen here are roughly 41,000 clones, roughly 84% observed once, and the top ten hold approximately 3%. Source: peripheral blood, taken from a patient treated with photon-based radiotherapy. These receptors all come from a man aged 50 or older with gastric cancer. CDR3s include the opening cysteine and the closing phenylalanine or tryptophan. Fields, in order: J gene, V gene, D gene, clone size, CDR3 DNA, CDR3 protein. A D gene is named only where the DNA matches it firmly. Clone size is not always given. Where it is, it says once, few, many or a class for expanded clones.

j_gene: TRBJ2-7; v_gene: TRBV29-1; d_gene: .; abundance: .; CDR3nt: TGCAGCGCTAGTAGCGGCTACGAGCAGTACTTC; CDR3aa: CSASSGYEQYF
j_gene: TRBJ1-3; v_gene: TRBV5-1; d_gene: .; abundance: once; CDR3nt: TGCGCCAGCAGCTTGGCCCCTCGGGGGGCTGGAAACACCATATATTTT; CDR3aa: CASSLAPRGAGNTIYF
j_gene: TRBJ2-1; v_gene: TRBV2; d_gene: TRBD2; abundance: .; CDR3nt: TGTGCCAGCAGACAACTAGCGTCATACAATGAGCAGTTCTTC; CDR3aa: CASRQLASYNEQFF
j_gene: TRBJ2-1; v_gene: TRBV6-5; d_gene: TRBD1; abundance: .; CDR3nt: TGTGCCAGCAGTTCCTGGACAGGGAGAGACAATGAGCAGTTCTTC; CDR3aa: CASSSWTGRDNEQFF
j_gene: TRBJ2-1; v_gene: TRBV11-2; d_gene: .; abundance: .; CDR3nt: TGTGCCAGCAGCCCCAGGGGTAGCGCGAGCTCCTACAATGAGCAGTTCTTC; CDR3aa: CASSPRGSASSYNEQFF
j_gene: TRBJ1-2; v_gene: TRBV7-2; d_gene: .; abundance: .; CDR3nt: TGTGCCAGCAGCTTATTAGCAGGGAAAGGCTACACCTTC; CDR3aa: CASSLLAGKGYTF
j_gene: TRBJ2-5; v_gene: TRBV7-2; d_gene: .; abundance: .; CDR3nt: TGTGCCAGCAGCTTAGGGCTCGGGATTACGGGGGAGACCCAGTACTTC; CDR3aa: CASSLGLGITGETQYF
j_gene: TRBJ1-4; v_gene: TRBV5-1; d_gene: .; abundance: .; CDR3nt: TGCGCCAGCAGCTTGACCGGACAGTCTAATGAAAAACTGTTTTTT; CDR3aa: CASSLTGQSNEKLFF
j_gene: TRBJ2-7; v_gene: TRBV25-1; d_gene: .; abundance: few; CDR3nt: TGTGCCAGCAGTGACTACGAGCAGTACTTC; CDR3aa: CASSDYEQYF
j_gene: TRBJ1-3; v_gene: TRBV4-1; d_gene: TRBD1; abundance: once; CDR3nt: TGCGCCAGCAGCCAAGAGACAGGGGACGGAAACACCATATATTTT; CDR3aa: CASSQETGDGNTIYF
j_gene: TRBJ1-5; v_gene: TRBV30; d_gene: .; abundance: .; CDR3nt: TGTGCCTGGAGTGTCGGAGGGCCGAACAATCAGCCCCAGCATTTT; CDR3aa: CAWSVGGPNNQPQHF
j_gene: TRBJ1-1; v_gene: TRBV5-4; d_gene: .; abundance: .; CDR3nt: TGTGCCAGCAGCTTGGCCTTAGGACGGACCGACACTGAAGCTTTCTTT; CDR3aa: CASSLALGRTDTEAFF
j_gene: TRBJ2-1; v_gene: TRBV7-8; d_gene: TRBD2; abundance: .; CDR3nt: TGTGCCAGCAGCCTCCTAGCGGGAGGGCACAATGAGCAGTTCTTC; CDR3aa: CASSLLAGGHNEQFF
j_gene: TRBJ2-2; v_gene: TRBV9; d_gene: TRBD1; abundance: .; CDR3nt: TGTGCCAGCAGCTTCGAGACAGGGGTTTCCGGGGAGCTGTTTTTT; CDR3aa: CASSFETGVSGELFF
j_gene: TRBJ2-7; v_gene: TRBV10-3; d_gene: .; abundance: .; CDR3nt: TGTGCCATCAGTGGGTCAAGCTACGAGCAGTACTTC; CDR3aa: CAISGSSYEQYF
j_gene: TRBJ1-1; v_gene: TRBV10-1; d_gene: .; abundance: .; CDR3nt: TGCGCCAGCAGGGGGACCCCTCATCAGCGGAACACTGAAGCTTTCTTT; CDR3aa: CASRGTPHQRNTEAFF
j_gene: TRBJ2-5; v_gene: TRBV5-8; d_gene: .; abundance: .; CDR3nt: TGTGCCAGCAGCTTAGTACAGGGCGGAGAGACCCAGTACTTC; CDR3aa: CASSLVQGGETQYF
j_gene: TRBJ2-7; v_gene: TRBV21-1; d_gene: .; abundance: .; CDR3nt: TGTGCCAGCACCAAACCCCCACTGAGGAGCGGTTCCTACGAGCAGTACTTC; CDR3aa: CASTKPPLRSGSYEQYF
j_gene: TRBJ2-1; v_gene: TRBV7-8; d_gene: TRBD2; abundance: .; CDR3nt: TGTGCCAGCAGCTCTCGGACTAGCGGGAGGACCACCAGGGGTGAGCAGTTCTTC; CDR3aa: CASSSRTSGRTTRGEQFF
j_gene: TRBJ1-1; v_gene: TRBV27; d_gene: TRBD1; abundance: .; CDR3nt: TGTGCCAGCAGGGGGACAGGTACGGGCGCTGAAGCTTTCTTT; CDR3aa: CASRGTGTGAEAFF
j_gene: TRBJ1-5; v_gene: TRBV6-5; d_gene: .; abundance: .; CDR3nt: TGTGCCAGCGGCGACAGCAATCAGCCCCAGCATTTT; CDR3aa: CASGDSNQPQHF
j_gene: TRBJ2-7; v_gene: TRBV7-9; d_gene: .; abundance: .; CDR3nt: TGTGCCAGCAGACCCGGCCAGGTGGGATCCTACGAGCAGTACTTC; CDR3aa: CASRPGQVGSYEQYF
j_gene: TRBJ1-2; v_gene: TRBV5-4; d_gene: TRBD1; abundance: few; CDR3nt: TGTGCCAGCAGCGTCCAGGGGGGCATTAACTATGGCTACACCTTC; CDR3aa: CASSVQGGINYGYTF
j_gene: TRBJ2-7; v_gene: TRBV5-1; d_gene: TRBD2; abundance: once; CDR3nt: TGCGCCAGCAGCTTGGGGGCTAGCGGGATGTACGAGCAGTACTTC; CDR3aa: CASSLGASGMYEQYF
j_gene: TRBJ2-2; v_gene: TRBV28; d_gene: TRBD1; abundance: .; CDR3nt: TGTGCCAGCAGTTTATTGGACAGGGGGACCGAAACCGGGGAGCTGTTTTTT; CDR3aa: CASSLLDRGTETGELFF
j_gene: TRBJ2-7; v_gene: TRBV7-2; d_gene: TRBD2; abundance: .; CDR3nt: TGTGCCAGCAGCTTAGAGGCTAGCGGGGCTAGCTCCTACGAGCAGTACTTC; CDR3aa: CASSLEASGASSYEQYF
j_gene: TRBJ2-1; v_gene: TRBV7-2; d_gene: TRBD2; abundance: .; CDR3nt: TGTGCCAGCAGCTTCGGTAGCGGGAGCAACGATGAGCAGTTCTTC; CDR3aa: CASSFGSGSNDEQFF